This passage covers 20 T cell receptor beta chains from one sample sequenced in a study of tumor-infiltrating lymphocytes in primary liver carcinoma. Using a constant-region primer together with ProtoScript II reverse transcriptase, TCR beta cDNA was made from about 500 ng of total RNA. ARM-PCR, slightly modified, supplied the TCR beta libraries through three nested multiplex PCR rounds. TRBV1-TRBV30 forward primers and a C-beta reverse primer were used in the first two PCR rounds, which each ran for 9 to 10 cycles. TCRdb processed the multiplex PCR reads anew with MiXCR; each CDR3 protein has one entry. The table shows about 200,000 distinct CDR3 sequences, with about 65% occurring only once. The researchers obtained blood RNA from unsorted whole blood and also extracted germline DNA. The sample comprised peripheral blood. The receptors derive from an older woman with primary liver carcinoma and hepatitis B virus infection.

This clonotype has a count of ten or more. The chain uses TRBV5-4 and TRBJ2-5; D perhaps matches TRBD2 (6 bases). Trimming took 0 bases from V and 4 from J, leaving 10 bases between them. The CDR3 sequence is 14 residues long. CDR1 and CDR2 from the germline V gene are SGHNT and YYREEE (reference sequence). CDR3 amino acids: CASSLVGSRETQYF. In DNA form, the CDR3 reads TGTGCCAGCAGCTTGGTCGGGAGTCGAGAGACCCAGTACTTC.

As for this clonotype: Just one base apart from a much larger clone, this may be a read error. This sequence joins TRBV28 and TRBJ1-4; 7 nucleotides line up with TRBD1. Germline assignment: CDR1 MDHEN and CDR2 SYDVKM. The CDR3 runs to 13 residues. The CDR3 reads CASGTATYEELFF. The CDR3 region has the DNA TGTGCCAGCGGGACAGCTACTTATGAAGAACTGTTTTTT.

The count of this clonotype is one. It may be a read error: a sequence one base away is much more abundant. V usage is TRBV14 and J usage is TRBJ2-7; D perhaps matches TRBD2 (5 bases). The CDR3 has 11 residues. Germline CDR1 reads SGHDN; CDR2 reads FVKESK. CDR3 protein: CANSQDSDFHF. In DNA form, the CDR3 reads TGTGCCAACAGCCAAGATAGCGATTTCCACTTC.

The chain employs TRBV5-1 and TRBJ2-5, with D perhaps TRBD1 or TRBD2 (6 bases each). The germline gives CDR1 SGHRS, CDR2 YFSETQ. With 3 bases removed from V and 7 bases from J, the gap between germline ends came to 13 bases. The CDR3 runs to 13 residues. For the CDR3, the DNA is TGCGCCAGCAGCTCGGACGGAGGGGGGACCCAGTACTTC. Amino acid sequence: CASSSDGGGTQYF. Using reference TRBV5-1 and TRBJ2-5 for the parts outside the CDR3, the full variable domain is KAGVTQTPRYLIKTRGQQVTLSCSPISGHRSVSWYQQTPGQGLQFLFEYFSETQRNKGNFPGRFSGRQFSNSRSEMNVSTLELGDSALYLCASSSDGGGTQYFGPGTRLLVL.

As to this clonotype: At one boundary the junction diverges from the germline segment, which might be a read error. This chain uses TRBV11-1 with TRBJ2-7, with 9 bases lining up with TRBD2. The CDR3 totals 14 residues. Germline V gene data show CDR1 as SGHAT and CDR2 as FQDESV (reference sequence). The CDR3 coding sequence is TGTGCCAGCAGCTTAGACATAGCGGGAGTCGAGCGGTACTTC. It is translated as CASSLDIAGVERYF.

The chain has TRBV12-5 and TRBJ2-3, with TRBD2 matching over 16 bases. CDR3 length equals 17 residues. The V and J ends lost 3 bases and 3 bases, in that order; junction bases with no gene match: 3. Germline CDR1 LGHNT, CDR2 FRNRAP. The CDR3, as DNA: TGTGCTAGTGGTTTTGGGACTAGCGGGAGGGCGACAGATACGCAGTATTTT. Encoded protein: CASGFGTSGRATDTQYF.

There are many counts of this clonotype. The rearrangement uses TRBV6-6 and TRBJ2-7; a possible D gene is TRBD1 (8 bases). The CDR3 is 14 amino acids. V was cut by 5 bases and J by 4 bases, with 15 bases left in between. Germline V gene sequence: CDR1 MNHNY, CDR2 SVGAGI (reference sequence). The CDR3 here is CASSKQGEGYEQYF. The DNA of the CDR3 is TGTGCCAGCAGTAAACAGGGGGAGGGTTACGAGCAGTACTTC.

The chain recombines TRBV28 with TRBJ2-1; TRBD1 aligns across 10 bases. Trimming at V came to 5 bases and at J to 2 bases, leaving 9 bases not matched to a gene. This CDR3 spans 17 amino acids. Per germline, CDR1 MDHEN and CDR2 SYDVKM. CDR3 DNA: TGTGCCAGCAGTCCACCGACCGGGACAGGGGCCTACAATGAGCAGTTCTTC. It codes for CASSPPTGTGAYNEQFF. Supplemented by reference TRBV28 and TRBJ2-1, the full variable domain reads DVKVTQSSRYLVKRTGEKVFLECVQDMDHENMFWYRQDPGLGLRLIYFSYDVKMKEKGDIPEGYSVSREKKERFSLILESASTNQTSMYLCASSPPTGTGAYNEQFFGPGTRLTVL.

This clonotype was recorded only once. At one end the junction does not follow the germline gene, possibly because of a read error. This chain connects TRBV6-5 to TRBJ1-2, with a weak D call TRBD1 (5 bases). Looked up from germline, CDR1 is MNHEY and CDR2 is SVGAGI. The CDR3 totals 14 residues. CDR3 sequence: CACSCSGPPYDYTF. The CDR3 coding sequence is TGTGCCTGCAGTTGCTCGGGACCGCCCTATGACTACACCTTC.

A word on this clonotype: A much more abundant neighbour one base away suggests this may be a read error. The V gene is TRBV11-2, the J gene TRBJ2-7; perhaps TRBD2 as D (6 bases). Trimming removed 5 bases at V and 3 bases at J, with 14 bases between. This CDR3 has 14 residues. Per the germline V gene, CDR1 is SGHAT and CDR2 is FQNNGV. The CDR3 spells CASSLPGVHYEQYF. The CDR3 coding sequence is TGTGCCAGCAGCCTTCCGGGAGTGCACTACGAGCAGTACTTC. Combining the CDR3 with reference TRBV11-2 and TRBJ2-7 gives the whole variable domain EAGVAQSPRYKIIEKRQSVAFWCNPISGHATLYWYQQILGQGPKLLIQFQNNGVVDDSQLPKDRFSAERLKGVDSTLKIQPAKLEDSAVYLCASSLPGVHYEQYFGPGTRLTVT.

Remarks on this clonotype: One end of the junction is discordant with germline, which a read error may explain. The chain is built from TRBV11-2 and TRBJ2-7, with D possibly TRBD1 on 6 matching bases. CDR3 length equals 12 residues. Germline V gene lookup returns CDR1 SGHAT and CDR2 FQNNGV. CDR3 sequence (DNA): TGTGCCACCAGCTTCAATTCCCAGGGGCAGTGCTTC. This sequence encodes CATSFNSQGQCF.

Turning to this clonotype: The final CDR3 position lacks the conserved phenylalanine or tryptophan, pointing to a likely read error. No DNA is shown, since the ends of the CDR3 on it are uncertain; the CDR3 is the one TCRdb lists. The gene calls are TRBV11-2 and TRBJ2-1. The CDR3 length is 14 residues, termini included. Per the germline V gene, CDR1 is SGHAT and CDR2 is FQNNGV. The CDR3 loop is CASSLYGNRNEQFI.

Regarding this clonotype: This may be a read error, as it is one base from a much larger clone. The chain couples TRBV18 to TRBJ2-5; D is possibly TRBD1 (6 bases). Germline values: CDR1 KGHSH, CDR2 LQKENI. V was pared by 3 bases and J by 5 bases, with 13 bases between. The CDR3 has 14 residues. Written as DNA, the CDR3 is TGTGCCAGCTCACCGCGAGACAGGTGGGAGACCCAGTACTTC. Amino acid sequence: CASSPRDRWETQYF.

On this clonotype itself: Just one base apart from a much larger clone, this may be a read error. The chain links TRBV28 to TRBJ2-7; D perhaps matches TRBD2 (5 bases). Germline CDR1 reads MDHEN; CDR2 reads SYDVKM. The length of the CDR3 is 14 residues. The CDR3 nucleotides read TGTGCCAACAGTCAAGGAGACCGACTATACGAGCAGTACTTC. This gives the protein CANSQGDRLYEQYF.

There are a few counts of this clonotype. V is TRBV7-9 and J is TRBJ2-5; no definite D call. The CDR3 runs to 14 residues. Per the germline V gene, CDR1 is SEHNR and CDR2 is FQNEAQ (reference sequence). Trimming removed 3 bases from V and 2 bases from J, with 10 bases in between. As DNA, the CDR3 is TGTGCCAGCAGCTTCCGGGCGCAGCAAGAGACCCAGTACTTC. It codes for CASSFRAQQETQYF.

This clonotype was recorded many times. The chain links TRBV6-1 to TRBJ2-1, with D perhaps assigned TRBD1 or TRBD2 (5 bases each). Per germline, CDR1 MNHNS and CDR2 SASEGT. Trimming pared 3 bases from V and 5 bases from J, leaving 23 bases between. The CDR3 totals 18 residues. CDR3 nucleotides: TGTGCCAGCAGTGAGGGGCCGTTGGGCGGAGGTGGGAACAATGAGCAGTTCTTC. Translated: CASSEGPLGGGGNNEQFF.

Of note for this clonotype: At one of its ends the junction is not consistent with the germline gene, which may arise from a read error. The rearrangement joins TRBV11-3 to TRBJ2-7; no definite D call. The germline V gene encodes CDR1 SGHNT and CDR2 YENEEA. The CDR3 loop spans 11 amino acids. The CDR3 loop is CANSTRGQQYF. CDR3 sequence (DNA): TGTGCCAACAGCACCCGTGGGCAGCAGTACTTC.

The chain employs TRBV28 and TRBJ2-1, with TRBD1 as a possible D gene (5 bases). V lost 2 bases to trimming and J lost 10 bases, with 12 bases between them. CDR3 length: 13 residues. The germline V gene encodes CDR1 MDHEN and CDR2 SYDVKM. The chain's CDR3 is CASSLPTALEQFF. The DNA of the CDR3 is TGTGCCAGCAGTTTACCGACAGCCCTAGAGCAGTTCTTC.

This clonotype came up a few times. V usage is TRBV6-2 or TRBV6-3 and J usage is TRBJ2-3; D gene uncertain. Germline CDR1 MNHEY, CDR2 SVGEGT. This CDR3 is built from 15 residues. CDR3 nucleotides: TGTGTCAGTAGTTACGCGGAAACCCGCACAGATACGCAGTATTTT. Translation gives CVSSYAETRTDTQYF.

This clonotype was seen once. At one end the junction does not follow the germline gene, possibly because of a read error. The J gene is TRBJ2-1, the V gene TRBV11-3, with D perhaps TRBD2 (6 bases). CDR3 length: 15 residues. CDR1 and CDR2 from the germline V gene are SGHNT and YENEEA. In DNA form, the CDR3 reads TGTGCCAGCAGCTTACTAGTGGGAGGTATCAATGAGCGGTTCTTC. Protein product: CASSLLVGGINERFF. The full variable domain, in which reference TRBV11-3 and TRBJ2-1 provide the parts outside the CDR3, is EAGVVQSPRYKIIEKKQPVAFWCNPISGHNTLYWYLQNLGQGPELLIRYENEEAVDDSQLPKDRFSAERLKGVDSTLKIQPAELGDSAVYLCASSLLVGGINERFFGPGTRLTVL.